Each of the 21 T cell receptor beta chains below was sequenced from the same sample in a study of cytomegalovirus exposure and HLA in healthy donors. It was with 60 Vbeta and 13 Jbeta primers that the PCR ran. Data came from immunoSEQ multiplex PCR; TCRdb stores just in-frame clones and leaves some out. The sample carries around 170,000 clones, around four fifths recorded once. The sequencing sample was made of PBMCs. All receptors derive from a male donor in good health and CMV-seronegative.

The chain recombines TRBV2 with TRBJ2-7, with a weak D call TRBD2 (5 bases). V lost 4 bases and J 0 bases, leaving 10 bases between the germline ends. CDR1 and CDR2 (germline): SNHLY, FYNNEI. The CDR3 has 14 residues. The CDR3 DNA reads as TGTGCCAGCAGTGTCGGCACTAGCTCCTACGAGCAGTACTTC. Amino acid sequence: CASSVGTSSYEQYF.

V gene TRBV7-2 combines with J gene TRBJ1-2; 7 bases are a match to TRBD1. The germline V gene encodes CDR1 SGHTA and CDR2 FQGNSA. V lost 2 bases to trimming and J lost 8 bases; unmatched junction nucleotides: 8. The CDR3 extends over 14 amino acids. The CDR3 nucleotides are TGTGCCAGCAGCTTAAATGGGGACAGAGGGGGCTACACCTTC. Translation gives CASSLNGDRGGYTF.

This chain links TRBV15 with TRBJ2-3; D perhaps matches TRBD2 (6 bases). In germline, CDR1 is LNHNV, CDR2 YYDKDF (reference sequence). The CDR3 consists of 13 residues. V was clipped by 8 bases and J by 2 bases, with 11 bases between them. The CDR3 DNA sequence: TGTGCCACCTCGGGAGACCACACAGATACGCAGTATTTT. This encodes CATSGDHTDTQYF.

This rearrangement joins TRBV2 to TRBJ2-7, with 9 nucleotides matching TRBD2. Germline CDR1 and CDR2: SNHLY and FYNNEI. The CDR3 is 15 residues long. V dropped 0 bases and J dropped 6; count of bases not matched to a gene: 6. Written as DNA, the CDR3 is TGTGCCAGCAGTGAAGCGCGGACGCGGGAGGGCGAGCAGTACTTC. It translates to CASSEARTREGEQYF. The full variable domain, completed using reference TRBV2 and TRBJ2-7, is EPEVTQTPSHQVTQMGQEVILRCVPISNHLYFYWYRQILGQKVEFLVSFYNNEISEKSEIFDDQFSVERPDGSNFTLKIRSTKLEDSAMYFCASSEARTREGEQYFGPGTRLTVT.

This clone was seen only a few times. The rearrangement joins TRBV11-2 to TRBJ2-5; maybe TRBD1 (6 bases). Per germline, CDR1 SGHAT and CDR2 FQNNGV. V was shortened by 0 bases and J by 2 bases, with 16 bases between the two germline ends. CDR3 size: 17 residues. The CDR3 loop reads CASSLELGGRGQETQYF. The CDR3 nucleotides read TGTGCCAGCAGCTTAGAACTAGGGGGTCGGGGACAAGAGACCCAGTACTTC.

The chain carries TRBV7-9 and TRBJ2-5; D perhaps matches TRBD1 (6 bases). Germline values: CDR1 SEHNR, CDR2 FQNEAQ (reference sequence). V was shortened by 6 bases and J by 3 bases, with 14 bases between the two germline ends. The CDR3 has 14 residues. The CDR3 DNA reads TGTGCCAGCAGTTTATCCGGGACAAAAGAGACCCAGTACTTC. Translating gives CASSLSGTKETQYF.

The chain has TRBV19 and TRBJ2-1; a weak D match, TRBD1 (5 bases). V was cut by 10 bases and J by 0 bases, with 13 bases left in between. CDR1 LNHDA and CDR2 SQIVND come from the germline V gene (reference sequence). The CDR3 loop spans 14 amino acids. DNA for the CDR3: TGTGCCACCTTGGACACCCGCTCCTACAATGAGCAGTTCTTC. Translation: CATLDTRSYNEQFF.

V gene TRBV19 combines with J gene TRBJ2-7; a weak D match, TRBD1 (6 bases). V was trimmed by 6 bases and J by 2 bases, leaving 14 bases between them. This CDR3 is built from 14 residues. Per the germline V gene, CDR1 is LNHDA and CDR2 is SQIVND (reference sequence). CDR3 residues: CASSKNRETYEQYF. The CDR3 nucleotides read TGTGCCAGTAGCAAGAACAGGGAAACCTACGAGCAGTACTTC.

The J gene is TRBJ1-2, the V gene TRBV18; 8 positions agree with TRBD1. The J segment lost 2 bases and the V segment lost 3 bases, leaving 8 bases of the junction unmatched. CDR3 length equals 16 residues. Germline V CDR1 and CDR2: KGHSH, LQKENI. The CDR3 here is CASSPAGQANNYGYTF. The CDR3 region has the DNA TGTGCCAGCTCACCCGCGGGACAGGCAAACAACTATGGCTACACCTTC.

V and J are TRBV28 and TRBJ1-4; tentative D call: TRBD1 (5 bases). The CDR3 has 14 residues. Deletions cut 3 bases from V and 7 bases from J, with 12 bases between. Germline V CDR1 and CDR2: MDHEN, SYDVKM. CDR3 in amino acids: CASSFATASEKLFF. The CDR3 DNA sequence: TGTGCCAGCAGTTTCGCGACAGCTAGTGAAAAACTGTTTTTT.

V usage is TRBV9 and J usage is TRBJ2-7; possibly TRBD1 for D (6 bases). The V end lost 4 bases, the J end lost 4 bases, and 18 bases lay between the germline ends. This CDR3 has 15 residues. CDR1 and CDR2 from the germline V gene are SGDLS and YYNGEE. CDR3 region: CASSPRGQGAYEQYF. The CDR3 nucleotides are TGTGCCAGCAGCCCCAGGGGCCAAGGGGCTTACGAGCAGTACTTC.

This clone is a singleton in its sample. The chain has TRBV6-5 and TRBJ1-5; D unclear. Germline assignment: CDR1 MNHEY and CDR2 SVGAGI. This CDR3 is built from 15 residues. V was clipped by 4 bases and J by 0 bases, with 10 bases between them. CDR3 in DNA: TGTGCCAGCAGTTTAAACATATATAGCAATCAGCCCCAGCATTTT. This codes for CASSLNIYSNQPQHF.

The sample holds a few counts of this clone. The chain combines TRBV7-2 with TRBJ1-1; TRBD1 might be the D (5 bases). The CDR3 is made up of 14 amino acids. V shed 2 bases and J shed 2 bases, with 9 bases lying between them. The germline gives CDR1 SGHTA, CDR2 FQGNSA. The CDR3 DNA reads TGTGCCAGCAGCTTACCAGGGACTAACACTGAAGCTTTCTTT. Residues: CASSLPGTNTEAFF.

CDR3 coding DNA: TGTGCCAGCAGTGCGCTAGCGGGAATGCGGACATCCTACAATGAGCAGTTCTTC. Its translation: CASSALAGMRTSYNEQFF. V and J are TRBV6-1 and TRBJ2-1; TRBD2 agrees at 9 bases. This CDR3 comprises 18 residues. Trimming removed 4 bases from V and 1 base from J; junction bases left unmatched: 11. Germline V gene lookup returns CDR1 MNHNS and CDR2 SASEGT.

A single count supports this clone. V gene TRBV9 combines with J gene TRBJ2-1; 13 positions agree with TRBD2. The CDR3 is made up of 16 amino acids. V was clipped by 2 bases and J by 7 bases; unmatched bases: 6. Germline lookup yields CDR1 SGDLS and CDR2 YYNGEE. This CDR3 is CASSVGGTSGKNEQFF. The CDR3 coding sequence is TGTGCCAGCAGCGTGGGGGGGACTAGCGGGAAAAATGAGCAGTTCTTC.

The rearrangement uses TRBV10-3 and TRBJ1-2, with 7 bases fitting TRBD1. Looked up from germline, CDR1 is ENHRY and CDR2 is SYGVKD. The trim removed 11 bases at V and 2 bases at J, leaving 2 bases unmatched. The CDR3 loop spans 11 amino acids. The CDR3: CASGQNYGYTF. In DNA, the CDR3 is TGTGCCTCGGGACAGAACTATGGCTACACCTTC.

About this clone itself: Other DNA sequences of this sample code for an identical CDR3. The chain couples TRBV27 to TRBJ1-1, with a tentative D call TRBD1 (6 bases). The germline gives CDR1 MNHEY, CDR2 SMNVEV (reference sequence). This CDR3 is built from 14 residues. The V end lost 2 bases, the J end lost 2 bases, and 9 bases lay between the germline ends. In DNA form, the CDR3 reads TGTGCCAGCAGTTTAAGGACAGCAAACACTGAAGCTTTCTTT. Its translation: CASSLRTANTEAFF.

The genes are TRBV25-1 and TRBJ1-4, with a weak D call TRBD1 (5 bases). From germline, CDR1 is MGHDK and CDR2 SYGVNS. The CDR3 covers 14 residues. Trimming took off 5 bases at V and 8 bases at J, with 15 bases between the two ends. The chain's CDR3 is CASSLGQGPEKLFF. In DNA form, the CDR3 reads TGTGCCAGCAGTCTGGGTCAGGGTCCCGAAAAACTGTTTTTT.

The chain combines TRBV18 with TRBJ2-4; TRBD1 agrees at 7 bases. V shed 3 bases, J shed 9 bases, and the junction held 5 bases outside the gene matches. CDR1 and CDR2 (germline): KGHSH, LQKENI. This CDR3 comprises 13 residues. CDR3 DNA: TGTGCCAGCTCACCCGGACAGGTGGGCATTCAGTACTTC. Encoded protein: CASSPGQVGIQYF.

This rearrangement joins TRBV5-1 to TRBJ1-1; 7 bases align to TRBD1. The V gene end was trimmed by 3 bases and the J gene end by 7 bases; junction bases not matched to a gene: 3. The CDR3 contains 12 residues. Germline CDR1 reads SGHRS; CDR2 reads YFSETQ. CDR3: CASSYGTDEAFF. Written as DNA, the CDR3 is TGCGCCAGCAGCTATGGGACAGATGAAGCTTTCTTT. Variable domain in full (rest from reference TRBV5-1 and TRBJ1-1): KAGVTQTPRYLIKTRGQQVTLSCSPISGHRSVSWYQQTPGQGLQFLFEYFSETQRNKGNFPGRFSGRQFSNSRSEMNVSTLELGDSALYLCASSYGTDEAFFGQGTRLTVV.

This chain joins TRBV5-1 and TRBJ2-2; 11 bases are a match to TRBD2. V dropped 1 base and J dropped 2; count of bases not matched to a gene: 7. This CDR3 has 18 amino acids. CDR1 and CDR2 (germline): SGHRS, YFSETQ. CDR3 in amino acids: CASSLLAGGGGNTGELFF. For the CDR3, the DNA is TGCGCCAGCAGCTTGCTAGCGGGAGGAGGTGGTAACACCGGGGAGCTGTTTTTT.